These 10 T cell receptor beta chains originate from one sample sequenced in a study of regulatory T cells in long-lasting Graves disease. iRepertoire HTBI primers and Arm-PCR of CDR3 regions built TCR beta libraries. TCRdb recomputed calls from the multiplex PCR reads with MiXCR, one row per CDR3 protein. The data contain 550,000 to 700,000 distinct CDR3 sequences, about 16% of them singletons. Indicated time point: newly diagnosed GD, antithyroid drugs for less than 3 months. PBMC-derived RNA was used for the TCR library. These data also featured in a second study, about T cells in Graves' hyperthyroidism and ophthalmopathy.

This sample comprised peripheral blood mononuclear cells (PBMCs), obtained at new diagnosis, from a patient treated with antithyroid drugs. Receptors were obtained from a man younger than 35 with Graves disease.

This clonotype turned up a few times. This rearrangement joins TRBV9 to TRBJ2-1; no reliable D call. Germline CDR1 reads SGDLS; CDR2 reads YYNGEE. The CDR3 has 12 residues. Deletions cut 5 bases from V and 3 bases from J, with 6 bases between. In nucleotides, the CDR3 is TGTGCCAGCAGTTCCTTCTACAATGAGCAGTTCTTC. It translates to CASSSFYNEQFF.

The J gene is TRBJ2-3, the V gene TRBV25-1; D assignment may be TRBD1 or TRBD2 (5 bases each). The germline gives CDR1 MGHDK, CDR2 SYGVNS. The CDR3 consists of 15 residues. V was trimmed by 5 bases and J by 4 bases, leaving 16 bases between them. CDR3 nucleotides: TGTGCCAGCAGTACCTATAGCCGGGACCCAGATACGCAGTATTTT. This gives the protein CASSTYSRDPDTQYF.

In this sample, this clonotype turned up many times. V and J are TRBV2 and TRBJ2-2; D may be TRBD2 (6 bases). Germline V gives CDR1 SNHLY, CDR2 FYNNEI. Between the trimmed V and J ends, which lost 4 bases and 7 bases, there was a span of 13 bases. The CDR3 has 14 amino acids. The CDR3 nucleotides read TGTGCCAGCAGTGTGCGGAGGGAGAACGGGGAGCTGTTTTTT. Translating gives CASSVRRENGELFF.

This chain uses TRBV29-1 with TRBJ2-2, with 8 nucleotides matching TRBD1. The CDR3 is 14 amino acids. CDR1 is SQVTM and CDR2 is ANQGSEA in the germline V gene. V was pared by 7 bases and J by 5 bases, with 9 bases of the junction left unmatched. The CDR3 here is CSAPTGVATGELFF. CDR3 DNA: TGCAGCGCCCCGACAGGGGTAGCGACCGGGGAGCTGTTTTTT.

Concerning this clonotype: This may stem from a read error, because a much larger clone lies one nucleotide away. The chain links TRBV28 to TRBJ1-2; TRBD1 might be the D (5 bases). CDR3 size: 17 residues. Germline CDR1 MDHEN, CDR2 SYDVKM. The V gene lost 4 bases and the J gene lost 3 bases, with 21 bases spanning the gap. DNA of the CDR3: TGTGCCAGCAGTTCTGCCGTTGGGGGGAGAGCTGACTATGGCTACACCTTC. Its translation: CASSSAVGGRADYGYTF.

This clonotype has more than one count but fewer than ten. The chain joins TRBV18 to TRBJ1-3; D is unresolved. This CDR3 has 17 residues. CDR1 and CDR2 from the germline V gene are KGHSH and LQKENI. The V end lost 3 bases, the J end lost 0 bases, and 15 bases lay between the germline ends. CDR3: CASSPILRRSSGNTIYF. For the CDR3, the DNA is TGTGCCAGCTCACCTATTTTGCGGCGCAGCTCTGGAAACACCATATATTTT.

V is TRBV19 and J is TRBJ2-7, with 9 bases identical to TRBD2. Germline CDR1 LNHDA, CDR2 SQIVND (reference sequence). The CDR3 extends over 15 amino acids. The V gene end was trimmed by 4 bases and the J gene end by 4 bases; junction bases not matched to a gene: 8. The CDR3 nucleotides read TGTGCCAGTAGTACCCTCGGACTAGCGACTTACGAGCAGTACTTC. It translates to CASSTLGLATYEQYF.

This clonotype was counted a few times. The chain joins TRBV20-1 to TRBJ2-7; the match to TRBD2 covers 7 bases. CDR1 is DFQATT and CDR2 is SNEGSKA in the germline V gene (reference sequence). The CDR3 length is 16 residues. V was pared by 0 bases and J by 4 bases, with 12 bases of the junction left unmatched. CDR3 region: CSARDQAGPAPYEQYF. The DNA for the CDR3 is TGCAGTGCTAGAGATCAAGCGGGACCGGCGCCATACGAGCAGTACTTC.

The chain carries TRBV7-9 and TRBJ1-3; weak D call: TRBD1 (5 bases). V lost 1 base, J lost 0 bases, and 13 bases lay in between. Germline V gives CDR1 SEHNR, CDR2 FQNEAQ (reference sequence). The CDR3 runs 17 residues. The CDR3 bases are TGTGCCAGCAGCTTAGAAATGGGGCAGAGCTCTGGAAACACCATATATTTT. Residues: CASSLEMGQSSGNTIYF.

This clonotype has a handful of counts. CDR3 in DNA: TGTGCCATCAGTGAGACTAGCGGGAGTTACGAGCAGTACTTC. Its protein product is CAISETSGSYEQYF. The rearrangement links TRBV10-3 to TRBJ2-7; TRBD2 matches at 11 bases. CDR1 is ENHRY, CDR2 SYGVKD, per germline. The CDR3 totals 14 residues. V shed 2 bases, J shed 4 bases, and the junction held 1 base outside the gene matches.